The 25 T cell receptor beta chains presented below share a single source sample, sequenced in a study of blood T cell repertoires in COVID-19. Using immunoSEQ multiplex PCR, the repertoire was profiled, and TCRdb retains in-frame clones only, with some absent. In the table there are fewer than 200,000 clones, about 80% of which are singletons. Sequencing was carried out using peripheral blood. These receptors came from a human donor in a cohort sampled during active COVID-19.

The chain recombines TRBV28 with TRBJ2-1; the match to TRBD2 covers 9 bases. V trimming: 1 base; J trimming: 5 bases; junction bases outside the gene matches: 3. Germline CDR1 reads MDHEN; CDR2 reads SYDVKM. The CDR3 is made up of 15 amino acids. CDR3 loop: CASSLFSGGNNEQFF. CDR3 nucleotide sequence: TGTGCCAGCAGTTTATTTAGCGGGGGTAACAATGAGCAGTTCTTC.

The CDR3 is CASSLEAGGRETQYF. The CDR3 DNA follows: TGTGCCAGCAGCTTGGAAGCGGGGGGGCGGGAGACCCAGTACTTC. V and J are TRBV5-5 and TRBJ2-5, with TRBD2 identical over 10 bases. The germline CDR1 and CDR2 sequences are SGHKS and YYEKEE (reference sequence). The CDR3 spans 15 residues. The V gene end was trimmed by 0 bases and the J gene end by 5 bases; junction bases not matched to a gene: 4.

The chain uses TRBV6-6 and TRBJ1-2; the D is unclear. The CDR3 runs 15 residues. Germline V gene data show CDR1 as MNHNY and CDR2 as SVGAGI (reference sequence). V lost 5 bases to trimming and J lost 8 bases, with 21 bases between them. CDR3 bases: TGTGCCAGCAGTCCACCAATGGAGGGAATCGGCGGCTACACCTTC. This translates into CASSPPMEGIGGYTF.

The chain recombines TRBV7-9 with TRBJ2-3; 11 bases agree with TRBD2. The length of the CDR3 is 19 residues. V shed 0 bases and J 2 bases; nucleotides not matched to a gene: 10. Per the germline V gene, CDR1 is SEHNR and CDR2 is FQNEAQ (reference sequence). CDR3 residues: CASSLAPSGGRFDTDTQYF. The DNA of the CDR3 is TGTGCCAGCAGCTTAGCGCCTAGCGGGGGGAGGTTCGACACAGATACGCAGTATTTT. Full variable domain (remainder filled in from reference TRBV7-9 and TRBJ2-3): DTGVSQNPRHKITKRGQNVTFRCDPISEHNRLYWYRQTLGQGPEFLTYFQNEAQLEKSRLLSDRFSAERPKGSFSTLEIQRTEQGDSAMYLCASSLAPSGGRFDTDTQYFGPGTRLTVL.

The genes are TRBV5-4 and TRBJ1-5; D unclear. Trimming removed 0 bases from V and 5 bases from J, with 9 bases in between. CDR1 and CDR2 (germline): SGHNT, YYREEE (reference sequence). This CDR3 is built from 14 residues. The CDR3 loop reads CASSLAGVDQPQHF. The DNA of the CDR3 is TGTGCCAGCAGCTTGGCCGGGGTAGATCAGCCCCAGCATTTT.

The chain combines TRBV2 with TRBJ2-1; the match to TRBD1 covers 7 bases. Trimming took 3 bases from V and 10 from J; bases not matched to a gene: 6. In germline, CDR1 is SNHLY, CDR2 FYNNEI. The CDR3 is 13 residues long. The CDR3 nucleotides are TGTGCCAGCAGTGACCAGGGGGAGTGGGAGCAGTTCTTC. Protein sequence: CASSDQGEWEQFF. Based on the CDR3 plus reference TRBV2 and TRBJ2-1, the full variable domain is EPEVTQTPSHQVTQMGQEVILRCVPISNHLYFYWYRQILGQKVEFLVSFYNNEISEKSEIFDDQFSVERPDGSNFTLKIRSTKLEDSAMYFCASSDQGEWEQFFGPGTRLTVL.

V usage is TRBV13 and J usage is TRBJ1-1; 8 bases match TRBD1. Germline V gives CDR1 PRHDT, CDR2 FYEKMQ (reference sequence). The trim removed 1 base at V and 0 bases at J, leaving 10 bases unmatched. The CDR3 covers 18 residues. The CDR3 sequence: CASSLVGPTGALNTEAFF. As DNA, the CDR3 is TGTGCCAGCAGCTTAGTCGGACCGACAGGGGCTTTGAACACTGAAGCTTTCTTT.

J is TRBJ1-4 and V is TRBV4-1; tentative D call: TRBD1 (6 bases). Germline lookup yields CDR1 MGHRA and CDR2 YSYEKL. The V end was cut by 1 base, the J end by 6 bases, with 12 bases between. The CDR3 spans 15 residues. The CDR3 sequence: CASSQVIGTHEKLFF. The CDR3 DNA reads as TGCGCCAGCAGCCAAGTAATAGGGACACATGAAAAACTGTTTTTT.

The chain couples TRBV10-3 to TRBJ1-1, with D possibly matching TRBD1 (6 bases). This CDR3 is built from 14 residues. Germline values: CDR1 ENHRY, CDR2 SYGVKD. Trimming removed 4 bases from V and 3 bases from J, with 12 bases in between. The CDR3 here is CAISVRAGDTEAFF. The CDR3 DNA sequence: TGTGCCATCAGTGTAAGGGCAGGGGACACTGAAGCTTTCTTT.

This chain connects TRBV7-6 to TRBJ2-7, with TRBD2 matching 8 bases. V shed 5 bases and J 0 bases; nucleotides not matched to a gene: 6. CDR3 length: 15 residues. CDR1 SGHVS and CDR2 FNYEAQ come from the germline V gene. This CDR3 reads CASSPGLESSYEQYF. CDR3 DNA: TGTGCCAGCAGCCCGGGACTAGAAAGCTCCTACGAGCAGTACTTC.

A few counts support this clone. This chain links TRBV9 with TRBJ2-1, with 15 bases identical to TRBD2. With V trimmed by 3 bases and J by 3 bases, 4 bases remained unmatched. From germline, CDR1 is SGDLS and CDR2 YYNGEE. This CDR3 has 17 residues. The CDR3 sequence is CASSAGLAGGIYNEQFF. The CDR3 DNA is TGTGCCAGCAGCGCGGGACTAGCGGGGGGTATCTACAATGAGCAGTTCTTC.

The sample holds one count of this clone. The J gene is TRBJ1-2, the V gene TRBV5-1, with 7 bases lining up with TRBD1. The germline V gene encodes CDR1 SGHRS and CDR2 YFSETQ. V shed 4 bases and J 1 base; nucleotides not matched to a gene: 10. The CDR3 has 16 residues. As DNA, the CDR3 is TGCGCCAGCAGCCCGCAAGGACAGGTTGATAACTATGGCTACACCTTC. Encoded protein: CASSPQGQVDNYGYTF.

This clone was seen a few times. The chain has TRBV29-1 and TRBJ1-2; D call uncertain. The CDR3 totals 12 residues. V shed 7 bases and J shed 2 bases, with 11 bases lying between them. Germline CDR1 reads SQVTM; CDR2 reads ANQGSEA. Here the CDR3 reads CSAEHHNYGYTF. In nucleotides, the CDR3 is TGCAGCGCCGAGCATCACAACTATGGCTACACCTTC.

The chain links TRBV5-6 to TRBJ2-1; 11 nucleotides match TRBD2. This CDR3 contains 16 residues. CDR1 and CDR2 from the germline V gene are SGHDT and YYEEEE. With 3 bases clipped from V and 12 bases from J, the junction kept 14 bases outside the gene matches. The CDR3 sequence is CASSSPGTSGTTWQFF. The DNA for the CDR3 is TGTGCCAGCAGCTCGCCAGGGACTAGCGGAACCACCTGGCAGTTCTTC.

The V call is TRBV7-3, the J call TRBJ2-2, with 8 positions matching TRBD1. The J segment lost 8 bases and the V segment lost 2 bases, leaving 10 bases of the junction unmatched. Germline CDR1 is SGHTA and CDR2 is FQGTGA. This CDR3 has 16 residues. Here the CDR3 reads CASSLLRTGNGGELFF. CDR3 DNA sequence: TGTGCCAGCAGCTTACTCCGGACAGGGAATGGGGGGGAGCTGTTTTTT. Drawing the rest from reference TRBV7-3 and TRBJ2-2, the complete variable domain is GAGVSQTPSNKVTEKGKYVELRCDPISGHTALYWYRQSLGQGPEFLIYFQGTGAADDSGLPNDRFFAVRPEGSVSTLKIQRTERGDSAVYLCASSLLRTGNGGELFFGEGSRLTVL.

The CDR3 region is CASSLRLAGGTDTQYF. The DNA of the CDR3 is TGTGCCAGCAGCCTGCGACTAGCGGGGGGCACAGATACGCAGTATTTT. The rearrangement links TRBV7-2 to TRBJ2-3; TRBD2 agrees at 12 bases. The trim removed 5 bases at V and 1 base at J, leaving 4 bases unmatched. The CDR3 length is 16 residues. The germline gives CDR1 SGHTA, CDR2 FQGNSA.

This clone was seen only once. The gene calls are TRBV15 and TRBJ2-5; 7 nucleotides line up with TRBD1. Losses at the gene ends were 5 bases for V and 5 bases for J; bases not matched to a gene: 5. This CDR3 contains 13 residues. Germline-derived CDR1 and CDR2 are LNHNV and YYDKDF (reference sequence). The CDR3: CATSPDREETQYF. The CDR3 DNA follows: TGTGCCACCAGCCCCGACAGGGAGGAGACCCAGTACTTC.

This chain connects TRBV5-4 to TRBJ2-7; tentative D call: TRBD2 (5 bases). Deletions cut 3 bases from V and 6 bases from J, with 22 bases between. Germline V gene data show CDR1 as SGHNT and CDR2 as YYREEE (reference sequence). The CDR3 runs to 16 residues. CDR3 DNA sequence: TGTGCCAGCAGCTCTCCGGACTCTTCAAAAGTATCCGAGCAGTACTTC. Translating it yields CASSSPDSSKVSEQYF.

The chain recombines TRBV5-4 with TRBJ2-7; D is unresolved. The CDR3 consists of 11 residues. CDR1 is SGHNT and CDR2 is YYREEE in the germline V gene (reference sequence). The V end was cut by 1 base, the J end by 5 bases, with 4 bases between. The CDR3 coding sequence is TGTGCCAGCAGCTTGACGGACGAGCAGTACTTC. Protein: CASSLTDEQYF.

The chain carries TRBV7-9 and TRBJ2-5; D gene uncertain. The ends were cut back, 4 bases at V and 0 bases at J, with 9 bases in the middle. Germline CDR1 is SEHNR and CDR2 is FQNEAQ (reference sequence). This CDR3 is built from 14 residues. The CDR3 DNA reads as TGTGCCAGCAGCTCCCCAGATTACCAAGAGACCCAGTACTTC. Its translation is CASSSPDYQETQYF.

The chain recombines TRBV4-2 with TRBJ1-1, with TRBD1 matching 8 bases. V lost 4 bases and J lost 7; bases outside the gene matches: 5. Germline loops: CDR1 LGHNA, CDR2 YNFKEQ. This CDR3 has 13 amino acids. CDR3: CASSLDRGGEAFF. For the CDR3, the DNA is TGTGCCAGCAGCCTCGACAGGGGTGGTGAAGCTTTCTTT.

The table lists this clone with a few counts. V is TRBV5-1 and J is TRBJ2-5, with D possibly matching TRBD1 (6 bases). The CDR3 runs to 14 residues. V was clipped by 6 bases and J by 2 bases, with 14 bases between them. Germline lookup yields CDR1 SGHRS and CDR2 YFSETQ. The CDR3 DNA reads as TGCGCCAGCACGGCAGGGGTGGTTCAAGAGACCCAGTACTTC. As protein: CASTAGVVQETQYF.

The rearrangement links TRBV19 to TRBJ2-1; 10 nucleotides agree with TRBD2. In germline, CDR1 is LNHDA, CDR2 SQIVND (reference sequence). V trimming: 7 bases; J trimming: 4 bases; junction bases outside the gene matches: 7. The CDR3 length is 15 residues. The CDR3 reads CASMAGTSEYNEQFF. Here the CDR3 DNA reads TGTGCCAGTATGGCCGGGACTAGCGAATACAATGAGCAGTTCTTC.

The rearrangement uses TRBV25-1 and TRBJ2-5; tentative D call: TRBD2 (7 bases). The CDR3 consists of 15 residues. The V and J ends lost 8 bases and 5 bases respectively, with 21 bases between them. In germline, CDR1 is MGHDK, CDR2 SYGVNS. CDR3 region: CASRVGGGRGETQYF. CDR3 DNA: TGTGCCAGCCGTGTAGGGGGGGGGCGCGGGGAGACCCAGTACTTC.

The chain uses TRBV2 and TRBJ2-7; a possible D gene is TRBD1 (6 bases). Trimming stripped 10 bases from V and 1 base from J, with 11 bases between. CDR1 and CDR2 (germline): SNHLY, FYNNEI. CDR3 length: 12 residues. The CDR3 loop reads CATRDISYEQYF. The CDR3 region has the DNA TGTGCCACCCGGGACATTTCCTACGAGCAGTACTTC.